The 17 T cell receptor beta chains below come from one sample, sequenced in a study of T-cell reconstitution after alpha-beta-depleted transplantation in children. The TCRbeta library incorporated unique molecular identifiers. TCRdb itself ran the PCR reads through MiXCR, one entry per CDR3 protein. Here the sample spans roughly 180,000 distinct CDR3 sequences, 8.5% to 14% being singletons. This specimen was PBMCs, taken before TCRalphabeta/CD19-depleted stem cell transplant. The source of these receptors is a boy under 10 years old with acute myeloid leukemia, due to receive a stem cell transplant.

This clonotype was detected ten times or more. The chain combines TRBV5-1 with TRBJ1-5; no firm D call. Germline assignment: CDR1 SGHRS and CDR2 YFSETQ. Trimming removed 0 bases from V and 7 bases from J, with 8 bases in between. CDR3 length: 13 amino acids. The DNA for the CDR3 is TGCGCCAGCAGCTTGGGAGGAACCCAGCCCCAGCATTTT. Residues: CASSLGGTQPQHF.

In its sample, this clonotype was seen many times. The CDR3 region has the DNA TGCAGTGCTAGAGATGGCGGCGGGAATTCCTACGAGCAGTACTTC. Translation gives CSARDGGGNSYEQYF. This rearrangement joins TRBV20-1 to TRBJ2-7; D possibly corresponds to TRBD2 (6 bases). The length of the CDR3 is 15 residues. Deletions cut 0 bases from V and 1 base from J, with 13 bases between. CDR1 and CDR2 from the germline V gene are DFQATT and SNEGSKA (reference sequence).

The chain employs TRBV6-1 and TRBJ2-1, with 9 positions matching TRBD1. The J segment lost 7 bases and the V segment lost 5 bases, leaving 12 bases of the junction unmatched. CDR3 length: 16 amino acids. Germline V gene sequence: CDR1 MNHNS, CDR2 SASEGT. The CDR3, as DNA: TGTGCCAGCAGTAATCTTCCGGGACAGGGTAAGAATGAGCAGTTCTTC. Its translation: CASSNLPGQGKNEQFF.

Ten or more counts support this clonotype. The chain is built from TRBV4-1 and TRBJ2-6; 9 nucleotides line up with TRBD1. Trimming at V came to 2 bases and at J to 0 bases, leaving 5 bases not matched to a gene. This CDR3 is 18 amino acids long. Germline V lookup: CDR1 MGHRA, CDR2 YSYEKL. CDR3 DNA sequence: TGCGCCAGCAGCCAACGCCGGACAGGGGCCTCTGGGGCCAACGTCCTGACTTTC. The encoded protein is CASSQRRTGASGANVLTF.

This clonotype has at least ten counts. The rearrangement joins TRBV28 to TRBJ2-5; D remains unclear. CDR3 length equals 12 residues. Trimming removed 2 bases from V and 9 bases from J, with 10 bases in between. From germline, CDR1 is MDHEN and CDR2 SYDVKM. The CDR3 spells CASSLGPWAQYF. The CDR3 coding sequence is TGTGCCAGCAGTTTAGGTCCCTGGGCCCAGTACTTC.

This clonotype was seen repeatedly, ten times or more. This chain uses TRBV20-1 with TRBJ2-1; possibly TRBD2 for D (5 bases). Per germline, CDR1 DFQATT and CDR2 SNEGSKA (reference sequence). There are 11 residues in the CDR3. The germline V and J ends were trimmed by 6 bases and 10 bases, with 13 bases remaining between them. CDR3 coding DNA: TGCAGTGCCCGGGAATTTGGGGAGCAGTTCTTC. As protein: CSAREFGEQFF.

This rearrangement joins TRBV20-1 to TRBJ1-5; D is perhaps TRBD1 (5 bases). The CDR3 length is 17 residues. The V gene's germline CDR1 is DFQATT and CDR2 SNEGSKA (reference sequence). With 1 base removed from V and 7 bases from J, the gap between germline ends came to 23 bases. CDR3 DNA: TGCAGTGCTAGAGGCCGCCTGAGCGAGGGGATACGGCAGCCCCAGCATTTT. Translating it yields CSARGRLSEGIRQPQHF.

This clonotype was detected ten times or more. V usage is TRBV6-2 or TRBV6-3 and J usage is TRBJ2-4; possibly TRBD2 for D (6 bases). The CDR3 spans 16 residues. V was trimmed by 2 bases and J by 2 bases, leaving 13 bases between them. The germline CDR1 and CDR2 sequences are MNHEY and SVGEGT. The DNA of the CDR3 is TGTGCCAGCAGTTACAGGGGACTCGAGACCAAAAACATTCAGTACTTC. This translates into CASSYRGLETKNIQYF.

This clonotype was recorded at least ten times. The gene calls are TRBV5-5 and TRBJ1-6, with 7 bases aligning to TRBD1. CDR1 is SGHKS and CDR2 is YYEKEE in the germline V gene (reference sequence). V lost 2 bases, J lost 4 bases, and 6 bases stayed unmatched. The length of the CDR3 is 16 residues. Written as DNA, the CDR3 is TGTGCCAGCAGCTTCCCGACAGGGCTATATAATTCACCCCTCCACTTT. Its translation: CASSFPTGLYNSPLHF.

This clonotype was observed many times. J is TRBJ2-1 and V is TRBV11-3, with TRBD2 as a possible D gene (6 bases). Per the germline V gene, CDR1 is SGHNT and CDR2 is YENEEA. V was cut by 2 bases and J by 2 bases, with 10 bases left in between. The CDR3 loop spans 15 amino acids. CDR3 sequence reads: CASSLTSNAYNEQFF. As DNA, the CDR3 is TGTGCCAGCAGCTTAACTAGCAACGCCTACAATGAGCAGTTCTTC.

This clonotype has ten or more counts. The CDR3 sequence is CASKLAGGPNAYEQYF. The CDR3 coding sequence is TGTGCCAGCAAACTAGCGGGAGGTCCTAACGCCTACGAGCAGTACTTC. The V gene is TRBV11-2, the J gene TRBJ2-7; 12 positions match TRBD2. This CDR3 is 16 amino acids long. Germline CDR1 SGHAT, CDR2 FQNNGV. With 7 bases clipped from V and 2 bases from J, the junction kept 9 bases outside the gene matches.

This clonotype was counted many times. The chain employs TRBV20-1 and TRBJ2-7; the match to TRBD2 covers 7 bases. CDR1 and CDR2 (germline): DFQATT, SNEGSKA (reference sequence). The CDR3 loop spans 12 amino acids. The CDR3 sequence is CSSRDYSYEQYF. CDR3 nucleotides: TGCAGCTCCCGGGACTATTCTTACGAGCAGTACTTC.

This clonotype was counted at least ten times. Here the CDR3 reads CASSFGTGGYGYTF. In nucleotides, the CDR3 is TGTGCCAGCAGTTTCGGGACAGGGGGCTATGGCTACACCTTC. This chain joins TRBV27 and TRBJ1-2; 11 nucleotides agree with TRBD1. V gave up 3 bases and J gave up 4 bases; unmatched junction bases: 1. Germline CDR1 reads MNHEY; CDR2 reads SMNVEV (reference sequence). The CDR3 loop spans 14 amino acids.

This clonotype was counted between two and nine times. The chain recombines TRBV4-3 with TRBJ2-1; no definite D call. Germline assignment: CDR1 LGHNA and CDR2 YSLEER. V was clipped by 1 base and J by 5 bases, with 9 bases between them. This CDR3 has 14 amino acids. CDR3: CASSQARINNEQFF. DNA of the CDR3: TGCGCCAGCAGCCAAGCGCGGATTAACAATGAGCAGTTCTTC.

This clonotype appeared many times. The chain has TRBV29-1 and TRBJ1-2; D unresolved. The V end lost 2 bases, the J end lost 3 bases, and 10 bases lay between the germline ends. This CDR3 is built from 13 residues. Germline CDR1 and CDR2: SQVTM and ANQGSEA. This CDR3 reads CSVESDSYYGYTF. CDR3 bases: TGCAGCGTTGAATCCGACTCTTACTATGGCTACACCTTC.

This clonotype was seen ten or more times. The V call is TRBV20-1, the J call TRBJ1-6; D gene uncertain. V was trimmed by 1 base and J by 7 bases, leaving 11 bases between them. The CDR3 loop spans 14 amino acids. The germline V gene encodes CDR1 DFQATT and CDR2 SNEGSKA (reference sequence). CDR3 coding DNA: TGCAGTGCTAGAGTAGAGGGTATCAATTCACCCCTCCACTTT. Its translation: CSARVEGINSPLHF.

This clonotype was seen at least ten times. The V gene is TRBV20-1, the J gene TRBJ2-3; 8 bases map to TRBD2. The CDR3 length is 14 residues. Germline V gene data show CDR1 as DFQATT and CDR2 as SNEGSKA (reference sequence). J gave up 4 bases and V 6 bases, and 9 bases lay outside the gene matches. CDR3 DNA: TGCAGTGCCGTATGGGCAGCGGGAGCAGATACGCAGTATTTT. Translation: CSAVWAAGADTQYF.